A selection of T cell receptor beta chains follows, all from one sample in a study of T-cell memory formation after mild COVID-19. TCRdb ran MiXCR on the 5' RACE reads and lists one entry per CDR3 protein. Among under 450,000 distinct CDR3 sequences, around an eighth were seen once, and the ten largest hold roughly a fifth. Material for sequencing was PBMCs or a T cell subset sorted from them (not recorded which). The source is a young man who had mild COVID-19 (a few samples of this study predate the infection). Cell type and time point are not known. CDR3s include the opening cysteine and the closing phenylalanine or tryptophan. Each record gives: J gene, clone size, D gene, V gene, CDR3 protein. D genes are given only for firm matches. Clone size is stated in some rows and not others, as once, few, many or a class when expanded.

J gene: TRBJ1-3; clone size: many; D gene: -; V gene: TRBV5-1; CDR3 protein: CASSLNGDRSSGNTIYF
J gene: TRBJ1-1; clone size: few; D gene: -; V gene: TRBV7-6; CDR3 protein: CASSRGPGQDTEAFF
J gene: TRBJ1-1; clone size: few; D gene: -; V gene: TRBV7-2; CDR3 protein: CASHRDKNTEAFF
J gene: TRBJ1-2; clone size: few; D gene: TRBD1; V gene: TRBV18; CDR3 protein: CASSLRQGAYPYGYTF
J gene: TRBJ1-1; clone size: few; D gene: -; V gene: TRBV6-1; CDR3 protein: CASSPPAQGFSEAFF
J gene: TRBJ2-1; clone size: -; D gene: -; V gene: TRBV5-1; CDR3 protein: CASSLFGVIQNEQFF
J gene: TRBJ1-1; clone size: many; D gene: TRBD1; V gene: TRBV20-1; CDR3 protein: CSAAGTGGGEAFF
J gene: TRBJ2-1; clone size: -; D gene: TRBD1; V gene: TRBV7-9; CDR3 protein: CASEGQSSYNEQFF
J gene: TRBJ2-5; clone size: -; D gene: -; V gene: TRBV5-4; CDR3 protein: CASSPRTEETQYF
J gene: TRBJ2-2; clone size: many; D gene: -; V gene: TRBV12-3/TRBV12-4; CDR3 protein: CASSFNRDPNTGELFF
J gene: TRBJ2-5; clone size: many; D gene: -; V gene: TRBV7-2; CDR3 protein: CASSPGVPRGTQYF
J gene: TRBJ1-5; clone size: few; D gene: -; V gene: TRBV4-3; CDR3 protein: CASSQGVGGPQHF
J gene: TRBJ1-6; clone size: -; D gene: TRBD1; V gene: TRBV20-1; CDR3 protein: CSARVRGHWNSPLHF
J gene: TRBJ2-1; clone size: -; D gene: -; V gene: TRBV20-1; CDR3 protein: CSASTPPSYNEQFF
J gene: TRBJ2-5; clone size: many; D gene: TRBD1; V gene: TRBV5-1; CDR3 protein: CASSDPTGAVEETQYF
J gene: TRBJ2-2; clone size: -; D gene: -; V gene: TRBV28; CDR3 protein: CASSSVTNTGELFF
J gene: TRBJ2-1; clone size: few; D gene: TRBD2; V gene: TRBV6-6; CDR3 protein: CASRMTSGGEQFF
J gene: TRBJ1-5; clone size: few; D gene: TRBD1; V gene: TRBV12-3/TRBV12-4; CDR3 protein: CASSSRTGGYSNQPQHF
J gene: TRBJ2-1; clone size: -; D gene: TRBD2; V gene: TRBV10-2; CDR3 protein: CASSALRAGGWTTPNEQFF
J gene: TRBJ1-2; clone size: many; D gene: TRBD1; V gene: TRBV6-5; CDR3 protein: CASSYGTGGGYTF
J gene: TRBJ2-3; clone size: -; D gene: TRBD1; V gene: TRBV25-1; CDR3 protein: CASSEYGTGALSSDTQYF
J gene: TRBJ2-1; clone size: few; D gene: TRBD2; V gene: TRBV20-1; CDR3 protein: CSSRRVAGNNEQFF
J gene: TRBJ2-3; clone size: -; D gene: TRBD2; V gene: TRBV7-2; CDR3 protein: CASSSRASGIDTQYF
J gene: TRBJ1-3; clone size: -; D gene: -; V gene: TRBV4-3; CDR3 protein: CASSQDYSGNTIYF
J gene: TRBJ1-5; clone size: few; D gene: -; V gene: TRBV12-3/TRBV12-4; CDR3 protein: CASSSSVNQPQHF
J gene: TRBJ2-7; clone size: few; D gene: TRBD1; V gene: TRBV4-1; CDR3 protein: CASSQDGTGRAYEQYF
J gene: TRBJ1-5; clone size: -; D gene: -; V gene: TRBV6-1; CDR3 protein: CASSGDKLQPQHF
J gene: TRBJ2-3; clone size: few; D gene: TRBD2; V gene: TRBV20-1; CDR3 protein: CSASGGGNTDTQYF
J gene: TRBJ2-1; clone size: -; D gene: -; V gene: TRBV7-2; CDR3 protein: CASSFAQYNEQFF
J gene: TRBJ1-5; clone size: -; D gene: -; V gene: TRBV19; CDR3 protein: CASSPVGGGNQPQHF
J gene: TRBJ2-3; clone size: -; D gene: TRBD1; V gene: TRBV6-4; CDR3 protein: CASSDRVGGTDTKYF
J gene: TRBJ2-4; clone size: many; D gene: -; V gene: TRBV20-1; CDR3 protein: CSARAQDTKNIQYF
J gene: TRBJ2-7; clone size: -; D gene: TRBD2; V gene: TRBV9; CDR3 protein: CASSESSGGAYEQYF
J gene: TRBJ1-2; clone size: -; D gene: -; V gene: TRBV9; CDR3 protein: CASSVAQGRWHYGYTF
J gene: TRBJ2-1; clone size: few; D gene: -; V gene: TRBV11-3; CDR3 protein: CASSPRAEETNEQFF
J gene: TRBJ2-3; clone size: many; D gene: -; V gene: TRBV20-1; CDR3 protein: CSARPPTTSTDTQYF
J gene: TRBJ2-2; clone size: few; D gene: -; V gene: TRBV4-1; CDR3 protein: CASSQVTDDTGELFF
J gene: TRBJ2-3; clone size: -; D gene: -; V gene: TRBV20-1; CDR3 protein: CSARGATDTQYF
J gene: TRBJ2-2; clone size: -; D gene: TRBD1; V gene: TRBV20-1; CDR3 protein: CSASSGQGSSNTGELFF
J gene: TRBJ2-3; clone size: many; D gene: -; V gene: TRBV7-3; CDR3 protein: CASSLYGGRTDTQYF
J gene: TRBJ2-1; clone size: few; D gene: -; V gene: TRBV4-3; CDR3 protein: CASSQERTSYNEQFF